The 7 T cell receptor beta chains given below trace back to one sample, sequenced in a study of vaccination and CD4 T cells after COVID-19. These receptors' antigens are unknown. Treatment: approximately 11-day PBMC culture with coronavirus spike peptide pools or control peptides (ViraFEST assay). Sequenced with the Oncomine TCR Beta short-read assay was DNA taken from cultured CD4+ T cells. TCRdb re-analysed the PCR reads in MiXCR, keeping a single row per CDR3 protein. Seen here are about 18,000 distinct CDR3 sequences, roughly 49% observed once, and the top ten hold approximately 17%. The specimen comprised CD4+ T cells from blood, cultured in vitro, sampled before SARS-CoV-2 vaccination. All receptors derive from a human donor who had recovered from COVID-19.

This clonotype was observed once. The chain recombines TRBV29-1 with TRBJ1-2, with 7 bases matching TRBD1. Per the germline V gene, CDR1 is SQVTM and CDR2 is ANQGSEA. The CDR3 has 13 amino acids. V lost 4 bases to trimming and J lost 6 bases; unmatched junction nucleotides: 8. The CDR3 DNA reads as TGCAGCGTTGGTCTTAGGGGGCCCGATGGCTACACCTTC. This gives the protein CSVGLRGPDGYTF.

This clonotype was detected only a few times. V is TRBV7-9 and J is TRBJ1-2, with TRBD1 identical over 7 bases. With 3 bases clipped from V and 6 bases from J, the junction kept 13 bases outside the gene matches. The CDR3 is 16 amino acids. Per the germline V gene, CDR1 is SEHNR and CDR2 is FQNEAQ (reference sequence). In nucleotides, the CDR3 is TGTGCCAGCAGCTTTAGTACAGGGGCTGGAGTCGATGGCTACACCTTC. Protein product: CASSFSTGAGVDGYTF.

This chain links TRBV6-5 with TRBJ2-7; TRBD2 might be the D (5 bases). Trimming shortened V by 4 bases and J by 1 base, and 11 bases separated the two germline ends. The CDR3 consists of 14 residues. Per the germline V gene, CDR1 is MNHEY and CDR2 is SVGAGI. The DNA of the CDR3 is TGTGCCAGCAGTTGGGGTGGAGGATCCTACGAGCAGTACTTC. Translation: CASSWGGGSYEQYF.

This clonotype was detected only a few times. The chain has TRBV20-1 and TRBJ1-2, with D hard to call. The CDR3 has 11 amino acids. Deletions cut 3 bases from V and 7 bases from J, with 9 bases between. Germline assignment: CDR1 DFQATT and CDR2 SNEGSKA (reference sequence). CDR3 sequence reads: CSARPQSGYTF. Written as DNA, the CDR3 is TGCAGTGCTAGGCCCCAGTCTGGCTACACCTTC.

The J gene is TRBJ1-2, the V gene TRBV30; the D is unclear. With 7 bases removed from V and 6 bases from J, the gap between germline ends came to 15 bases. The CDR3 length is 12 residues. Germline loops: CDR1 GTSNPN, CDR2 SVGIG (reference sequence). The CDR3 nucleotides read TGTGCCTCGGGCAGCCGAGGAGATGGCTACACCTTC. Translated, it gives CASGSRGDGYTF.

CDR3 in amino acids: CASSDIKWEGPTYEQYF. In nucleotides, the CDR3 is TGTGCCAGCAGCGATATAAAGTGGGAGGGACCTACCTACGAGCAGTACTTC. The genes are TRBV11-3 and TRBJ2-7, with TRBD2 matching over 7 bases. V lost 5 bases, J lost 2 bases, and 15 bases stayed unmatched. Germline lookup yields CDR1 SGHNT and CDR2 YENEEA. CDR3 size: 17 residues. Supplemented by reference TRBV11-3 and TRBJ2-7, the full variable domain reads EAGVVQSPRYKIIEKKQPVAFWCNPISGHNTLYWYLQNLGQGPELLIRYENEEAVDDSQLPKDRFSAERLKGVDSTLKIQPAELGDSAVYLCASSDIKWEGPTYEQYFGPGTRLTVT.

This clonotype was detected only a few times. Here the CDR3 reads CSARAPQGEAFF. The CDR3 region has the DNA TGCAGTGCTAGAGCTCCCCAGGGGGAAGCTTTCTTT. This chain connects TRBV20-1 to TRBJ1-1, with D possibly matching TRBD1 (6 bases). The germline V gene has CDR1 DFQATT and CDR2 SNEGSKA (reference sequence). CDR3 length: 12 amino acids. V shed 1 base and J shed 8 bases, with 11 bases lying between them.